The text below deals with one TCR beta chain. The data originate from a study of a mutant IDH1 vaccine in newly diagnosed glioma. Across the study: Of treated patients, 62.5% were men and roughly 40% women, averaging roughly 42 years. Earlier care involved radiotherapy, temozolomide, or both, and the majority received both.

The time point is: baseline, week 1 (first vaccination visit). Specified treatment: pre-vaccination baseline after standard-of-care therapy. New WHO grade 3 or 4 IDH1-mutant, ATRX-lost astrocytomas were present in all donors. The CDR3 is 13 residues long. V was trimmed by 4 bases and J by 9 bases, leaving 16 bases between them. Germline CDR1 SGHRS, CDR2 YFSETQ. Profiled with immunoSEQ multiplex PCR; TCRdb holds only in-frame clones, not every one. Of 15,000 to 20,000 clones listed, roughly 85% are singletons. This chain joins TRBV5-1 and TRBJ1-1; D gene uncertain. The sequence was collected from a man aged 35-49 years with glioma. Sequenced material: PBMCs, taken from a glioma patient treated with radiotherapy, temozolomide or both. The CDR3 reads CASSPDGSGQAFF. CDR3 nucleotide sequence: TGCGCCAGCAGCCCGGACGGGAGCGGTCAAGCTTTCTTT.